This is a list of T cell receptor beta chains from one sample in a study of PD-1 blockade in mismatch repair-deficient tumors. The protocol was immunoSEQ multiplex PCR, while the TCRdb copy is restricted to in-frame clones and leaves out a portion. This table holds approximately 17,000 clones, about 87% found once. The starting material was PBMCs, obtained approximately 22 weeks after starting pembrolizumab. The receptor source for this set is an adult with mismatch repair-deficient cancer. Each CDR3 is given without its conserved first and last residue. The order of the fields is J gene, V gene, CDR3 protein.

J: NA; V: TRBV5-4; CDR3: ASSVGTSGSYEQY
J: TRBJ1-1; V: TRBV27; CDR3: ASSDLLQGAITEAF
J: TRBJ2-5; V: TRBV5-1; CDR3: ASSLTGGSETQY
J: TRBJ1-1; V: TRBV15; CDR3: ATSTDRVGTEAF
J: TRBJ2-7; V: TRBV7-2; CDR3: ASSLVGGGYEQY
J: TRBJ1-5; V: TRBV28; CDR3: ASTYSILGNQPQH
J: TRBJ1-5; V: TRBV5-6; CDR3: ASSLGQSGQPQH
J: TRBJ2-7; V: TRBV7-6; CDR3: ASSLEAGRAYEQY
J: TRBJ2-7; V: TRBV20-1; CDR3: SASTWGQQY
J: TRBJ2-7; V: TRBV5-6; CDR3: ASNKQGWEQY
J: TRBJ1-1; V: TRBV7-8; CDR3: ASKPTGDGNTEAF
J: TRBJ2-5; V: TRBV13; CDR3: ASSRAGQETQY
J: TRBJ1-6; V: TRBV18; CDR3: ASSQRSYNSPLH
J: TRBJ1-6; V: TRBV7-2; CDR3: ASSLESSYNSPLH
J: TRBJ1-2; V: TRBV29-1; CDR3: SVGGTGDYGYT
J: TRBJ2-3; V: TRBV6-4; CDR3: ASSPGNTDTQY
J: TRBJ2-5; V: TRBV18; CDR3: AIAGAGWKTQY
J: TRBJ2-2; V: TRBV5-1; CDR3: ASSRGLGDSGLTGELF
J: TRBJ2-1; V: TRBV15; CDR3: ATSRAGETGKVWQF
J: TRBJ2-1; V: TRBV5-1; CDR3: ASSLVGTNHNEQF
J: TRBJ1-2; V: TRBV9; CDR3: ASSVSGLGYT
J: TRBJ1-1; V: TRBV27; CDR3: ASSSSTRGTEAF
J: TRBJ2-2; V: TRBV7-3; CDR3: ASSLYPSQGNTGELF
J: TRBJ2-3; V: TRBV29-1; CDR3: SARLAGEDTQY
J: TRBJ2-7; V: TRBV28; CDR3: ASSPTSNQYREY
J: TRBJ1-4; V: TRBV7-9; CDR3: ASSLEGREGEKLF
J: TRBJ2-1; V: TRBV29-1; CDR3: SVTTPGASVSSYNEQF
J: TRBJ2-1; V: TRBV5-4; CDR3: ASSLLAGVSYNEQF
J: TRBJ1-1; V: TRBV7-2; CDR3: ASSSPGLTEAF
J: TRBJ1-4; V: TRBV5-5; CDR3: ASTGQGANEKLF
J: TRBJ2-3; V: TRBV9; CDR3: ASSINSGTSTDTQY
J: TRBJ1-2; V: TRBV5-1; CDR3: ASSLKGGGYT
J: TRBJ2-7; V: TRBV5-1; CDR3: ASGPGLGGYEQY
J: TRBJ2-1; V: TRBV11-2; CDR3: ASTSGRNEQF
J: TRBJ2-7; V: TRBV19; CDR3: ASSIGRGSEQY
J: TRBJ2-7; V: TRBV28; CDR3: ASSPGTAKSYEQY
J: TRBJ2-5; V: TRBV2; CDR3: ASSDRGETQY
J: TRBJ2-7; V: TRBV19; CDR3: ASSIRGGSSYEQY
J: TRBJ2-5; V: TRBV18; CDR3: ASSPPELAGGETQY
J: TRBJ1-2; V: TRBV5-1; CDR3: ASSLAATGRADGYT
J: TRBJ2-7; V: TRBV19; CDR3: ASSMGSYYEQY
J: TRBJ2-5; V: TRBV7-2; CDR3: ASSRGLAGGRETQY
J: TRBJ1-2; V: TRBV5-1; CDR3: ASSYRGGDYGYT
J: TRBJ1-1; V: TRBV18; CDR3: ASSPRLENTEAF
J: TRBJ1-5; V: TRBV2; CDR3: ASMGPSNQPQH